The entry below gives a single T cell receptor (beta chain) sequence along with its context. The data are from a study of Tregs in tolerant kidney transplant recipients. Repertoires were generated with immunoSEQ multiplex PCR, while TCRdb's copy carries only in-frame clones and drops some. The sample has under 80,000 clones; 70% to 90% are singletons. This receptor was identified in a human donor who received a combined kidney and bone marrow transplant. Sequences were derived from Tregs from blood, sampled before the transplant.

CDR3 sequence (DNA): TGCAGCGTACACAGGGGGGTCGTCTACAATGAGCAGTTCTTC. This gives the protein CSVHRGVVYNEQFF. The chain is built from TRBV29-1 and TRBJ2-1; 8 nucleotides match TRBD1. This CDR3 region has 14 residues. CDR1 SQVTM and CDR2 ANQGSEA come from the germline V gene. The junction had 7 bases not matched to a gene; V was cut back by 6 bases and J by 3 bases.